This entry lists 5 T cell receptor beta chains sequenced from one sample in a study of identical twins. TCRdb ran MiXCR on the 5' RACE reads and lists one entry per CDR3 protein. The sample has about 220,000 distinct CDR3 sequences, 6.5% seen once. This sample was shared with a second study, whose subject was T cells expressing NK-cell markers.

The material sequenced was CD8+ T cells sorted from blood. These receptor sequences come from a woman between 18 and 29 years old in good health.

This clonotype showed up many times. The chain couples TRBV12-3 or TRBV12-4 to TRBJ2-3, with TRBD2 matching over 9 bases. The CDR3 runs to 14 residues. V dropped 3 bases and J dropped 7; count of bases not matched to a gene: 5. The CDR3 loop is CASSFSSGGNTQYF. In DNA, the CDR3 is TGTGCCAGCAGTTTCTCAAGCGGGGGGAATACGCAGTATTTT.

Only a few counts were recorded for this clonotype. J is TRBJ2-7 and V is TRBV6-2 or TRBV6-3; TRBD2 matches 8 bases. The CDR3 is 16 amino acids. V lost 5 bases and J lost 2; bases outside the gene matches: 11. Germline values: CDR1 MNHEY, CDR2 SVGEGT. DNA of the CDR3: TGTGCCAGCAGTCCGACTAGCGCGGGTTGGACCTACGAGCAGTACTTC. The encoded protein is CASSPTSAGWTYEQYF.

At least ten counts were recorded for this clonotype. The rearrangement uses TRBV13 and TRBJ1-3; weak D call: TRBD1 (6 bases). Looked up from germline, CDR1 is PRHDT and CDR2 is FYEKMQ (reference sequence). CDR3 length: 16 residues. Trimming took 3 bases from V and 0 from J, leaving 12 bases between them. CDR3 nucleotide sequence: TGTGCCAGCAGCTTGCCGGGGGGCCTCTCTGGAAACACCATATATTTT. Amino acid sequence: CASSLPGGLSGNTIYF.

V is TRBV12-3 or TRBV12-4 and J is TRBJ2-5, with D uncertain. The CDR3 consists of 15 residues. V was trimmed by 1 base and J by 3 bases, leaving 12 bases between them. CDR3 amino acids: CASSLGFGSKETQYF. CDR3 in DNA: TGTGCCAGCAGTTTAGGGTTTGGCAGTAAAGAGACCCAGTACTTC.

Only a few counts were recorded for this clonotype. The chain is built from TRBV11-2 and TRBJ2-1, with 14 bases matching TRBD2. This CDR3 is 15 amino acids long. From germline, CDR1 is SGHAT and CDR2 FQNNGV. The V segment lost 5 bases and the J segment 9 bases; nucleotides outside the gene matches: 6. The CDR3 reads CASSPPGLAGVEQFF. CDR3 DNA: TGTGCCAGCAGCCCCCCGGGACTAGCGGGGGTTGAGCAGTTCTTC. Using reference TRBV11-2 and TRBJ2-1 for the parts outside the CDR3, the full variable domain is EAGVAQSPRYKIIEKRQSVAFWCNPISGHATLYWYQQILGQGPKLLIQFQNNGVVDDSQLPKDRFSAERLKGVDSTLKIQPAKLEDSAVYLCASSPPGLAGVEQFFGPGTRLTVL.